The 18 T cell receptor beta chains below were found in one sample sequenced in a study of PD-L1 blockade in urothelial cancer. Produced via immunoSEQ multiplex PCR; TCRdb's table is partial and in-frame only. The sample lists about 82,000 clones; approximately 91% were seen once. This sample comprised PBMCs, obtained around atezolizumab (anti-PD-L1) treatment. These TCRs come from a man in his 60s with urothelial cancer.

The chain links TRBV11-3 to TRBJ2-1, with D unresolved. Trimming removed 5 bases from V and 4 bases from J, with 15 bases in between. The CDR3 is made up of 15 amino acids. The germline V gene has CDR1 SGHNT and CDR2 YENEEA. CDR3 nucleotide sequence: TGTGCCAGCAGCGCGTCCCATGCCTTATACAATGAGCAGTTCTTC. It encodes CASSASHALYNEQFF. The variable domain in full, with the rest retrieved from reference TRBV11-3 and TRBJ2-1, is EAGVVQSPRYKIIEKKQPVAFWCNPISGHNTLYWYLQNLGQGPELLIRYENEEAVDDSQLPKDRFSAERLKGVDSTLKIQPAELGDSAVYLCASSASHALYNEQFFGPGTRLTVL.

The chain recombines TRBV29-1 with TRBJ2-3; 10 bases line up with TRBD1. After removal of 7 bases from V and 4 bases from J, the junction contained 8 bases not matched to a gene. Germline V lookup: CDR1 SQVTM, CDR2 ANQGSEA. The CDR3 runs to 14 residues. The CDR3 here is CSGDPGQGPDTQYF. The CDR3 DNA reads as TGCAGCGGAGATCCGGGACAGGGGCCAGATACGCAGTATTTT.

The rearrangement links TRBV28 to TRBJ2-7; 9 bases map to TRBD1. This CDR3 comprises 13 residues. The junction had 6 bases not matched to a gene; V was cut back by 6 bases and J by 6 bases. Looked up from germline, CDR1 is MDHEN and CDR2 is SYDVKM. For the CDR3, the DNA is TGTGCCAGCAGGGGGACAGGGCGGGGCGAGCAGTACTTC. Translation gives CASRGTGRGEQYF.

The chain recombines TRBV7-6 with TRBJ2-2, with D perhaps matching TRBD2 (5 bases). Per germline, CDR1 SGHVS and CDR2 FNYEAQ. V was trimmed by 4 bases and J by 6 bases, leaving 12 bases between them. This CDR3 region has 14 residues. This chain's CDR3 is CASSSGLGAGELFF. The CDR3 nucleotides are TGTGCCAGCAGCTCTGGACTGGGCGCCGGGGAGCTGTTTTTT.

The chain couples TRBV4-3 to TRBJ1-2; tentatively, D is TRBD1 (5 bases). V lost 1 base to trimming and J lost 6 bases, with 12 bases between them. Germline V gene sequence: CDR1 LGHNA, CDR2 YSLEER. The CDR3 has 14 residues. The CDR3 here is CASSQGRGGHGYTF. The CDR3 region has the DNA TGCGCCAGCAGCCAAGGAAGGGGCGGTCATGGCTACACCTTC.

The V and J genes are TRBV2 and TRBJ1-1; a weak D match, TRBD1 (5 bases). This CDR3 is 13 amino acids long. V was trimmed by 7 bases and J by 2 bases, leaving 11 bases between them. CDR1 and CDR2 from the germline V gene are SNHLY and FYNNEI. The CDR3 spells CASTLDSNTEAFF. The CDR3 DNA reads TGTGCCAGCACCCTCGACAGCAACACTGAAGCTTTCTTT.

The chain carries TRBV7-3 and TRBJ2-7; TRBD2 matches at 7 bases. The germline V gene has CDR1 SGHTA and CDR2 FQGTGA. V dropped 0 bases and J dropped 6; count of bases not matched to a gene: 2. CDR3 length: 13 residues. Here the CDR3 reads CASSLTASGEQYF. Here the CDR3 DNA reads TGTGCCAGCAGCTTAACTGCTAGCGGCGAGCAGTACTTC.

The chain employs TRBV7-3 and TRBJ2-3, with 11 bases matching TRBD1. V gave up 11 bases and J gave up 6 bases; unmatched junction bases: 7. The CDR3 spans 13 residues. The germline V gene has CDR1 SGHTA and CDR2 FQGTGA. CDR3 DNA: TGTGCCCAGGAGGGGGACAGGGGGGATACGCAGTATTTT. Protein sequence: CAQEGDRGDTQYF.

This chain joins TRBV11-3 and TRBJ1-4, with 9 positions matching TRBD1. The V gene's germline CDR1 is SGHNT and CDR2 YENEEA. This CDR3 has 14 amino acids. After removal of 5 bases from V and 8 bases from J, the junction contained 6 bases not matched to a gene. The CDR3 DNA sequence: TGTGCCAGCAGCACGGGACAGGGATTAGAAAAACTGTTTTTT. Translation gives CASSTGQGLEKLFF.

The rearrangement joins TRBV5-1 to TRBJ2-2; D is possibly TRBD1 (5 bases). V shed 1 base and J shed 6 bases, with 7 bases lying between them. The length of the CDR3 is 13 residues. Germline V gene sequence: CDR1 SGHRS, CDR2 YFSETQ. The CDR3: CASSLQGAGELFF. CDR3 bases: TGCGCCAGCAGCTTGCAAGGGGCCGGGGAGCTGTTTTTT.

This clone was found a few times. This chain joins TRBV6-1 and TRBJ1-1; 8 nucleotides line up with TRBD1. The CDR3 has 14 amino acids. V gave up 8 bases and J gave up 4 bases; unmatched junction bases: 9. CDR1 is MNHNS, CDR2 SASEGT, per germline. CDR3 DNA sequence: TGTGCCAGCTCCCCAGGGGGCGAATTCACTGAAGCTTTCTTT. The encoded protein is CASSPGGEFTEAFF.

CDR3 DNA: TGTGCCAGGAGGACCGATTCGACCCGAACTAGTTCCTACGAGCAGTACTTC. Translated, it gives CARRTDSTRTSSYEQYF. The rearrangement links TRBV6-4 to TRBJ2-7; the D gene is possibly TRBD2 (5 bases). V lost 9 bases and J lost 1, with 25 bases in between. This CDR3 is 17 amino acids long. CDR1 is MRHNA and CDR2 is SNTAGT in the germline V gene.

This chain links TRBV4-3 with TRBJ2-3, with TRBD2 matching 10 bases. The length of the CDR3 is 15 residues. The V gene's germline CDR1 is LGHNA and CDR2 YSLEER. V lost 2 bases to trimming and J lost 5 bases; unmatched junction nucleotides: 4. As DNA, the CDR3 is TGCGCCAGCAGCCAACTGCTAGCGGGAGTAGATACGCAGTATTTT. Protein product: CASSQLLAGVDTQYF.

This clone was recorded only once. This chain links TRBV19 with TRBJ1-4; D possibly corresponds to TRBD1 (6 bases). This CDR3 has 14 residues. CDR1 is LNHDA and CDR2 is SQIVND in the germline V gene (reference sequence). The ends were cut back, 4 bases at V and 4 bases at J, with 10 bases in the middle. The CDR3 region is CASSRTENNEKLFF. The DNA for the CDR3 is TGTGCCAGTAGTAGGACAGAAAATAATGAAAAACTGTTTTTT.

The genes are TRBV19 and TRBJ1-1, with 7 bases fitting TRBD1. CDR3 length equals 14 residues. Trimming cost V 9 bases and J 5 bases; bases outside gene matches: 12. CDR1 and CDR2 (germline): LNHDA, SQIVND (reference sequence). CDR3 protein: CASHQQGSGTEAFF. CDR3 in DNA: TGTGCCAGCCACCAACAGGGGTCGGGGACTGAAGCTTTCTTT.

The chain employs TRBV9 and TRBJ1-5, with 7 nucleotides matching TRBD1. The CDR3 extends over 14 amino acids. Trimming at V came to 3 bases and at J to 9 bases, leaving 9 bases not matched to a gene. Germline V CDR1 and CDR2: SGDLS, YYNGEE. The CDR3 bases are TGTGCCAGCAGCGGGGGACAGCGCACGGGGCCCCAGCATTTT. Amino acid sequence: CASSGGQRTGPQHF.

The chain joins TRBV6-1 to TRBJ1-5; D possibly corresponds to TRBD1 (6 bases). Germline CDR1 is MNHNS and CDR2 is SASEGT. CDR3 length: 14 residues. V was pared by 7 bases and J by 0 bases, with 10 bases between. The CDR3 DNA follows: TGTGCCAGCACCGGACAGAATAGCAATCAGCCCCAGCATTTT. Translation gives CASTGQNSNQPQHF.

This clone showed up just a few times. This rearrangement joins TRBV7-6 to TRBJ2-2; D not resolved. CDR1 and CDR2 (germline): SGHVS, FNYEAQ. With 2 bases removed from V and 1 base from J, the gap between germline ends came to 17 bases. The CDR3 sequence is 18 residues long. CDR3 protein: CASSLRLGQVGNTGELFF. The CDR3 region has the DNA TGTGCCAGCAGCTTACGTTTGGGCCAGGTCGGGAACACCGGGGAGCTGTTTTTT.